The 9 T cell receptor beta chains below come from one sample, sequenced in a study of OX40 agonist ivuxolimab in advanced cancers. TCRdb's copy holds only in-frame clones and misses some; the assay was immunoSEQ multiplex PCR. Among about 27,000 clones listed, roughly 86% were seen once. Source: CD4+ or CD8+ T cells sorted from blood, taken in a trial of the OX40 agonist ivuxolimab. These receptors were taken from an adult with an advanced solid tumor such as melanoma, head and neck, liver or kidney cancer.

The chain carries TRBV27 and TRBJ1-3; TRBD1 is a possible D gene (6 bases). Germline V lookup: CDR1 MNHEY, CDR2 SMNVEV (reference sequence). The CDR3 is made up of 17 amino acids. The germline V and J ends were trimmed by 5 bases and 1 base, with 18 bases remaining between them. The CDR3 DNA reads TGTGCCAGCAGTCTGTCGTCCGGGACAAAATCTGGAAACACCATATATTTT. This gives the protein CASSLSSGTKSGNTIYF.

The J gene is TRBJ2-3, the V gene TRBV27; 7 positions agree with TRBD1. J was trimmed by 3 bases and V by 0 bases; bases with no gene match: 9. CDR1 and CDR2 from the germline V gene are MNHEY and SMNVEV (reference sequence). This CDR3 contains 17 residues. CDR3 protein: CASSLSYDRVTTDTQYF. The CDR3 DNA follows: TGTGCCAGCAGTTTATCGTACGACAGGGTAACGACAGATACGCAGTATTTT.

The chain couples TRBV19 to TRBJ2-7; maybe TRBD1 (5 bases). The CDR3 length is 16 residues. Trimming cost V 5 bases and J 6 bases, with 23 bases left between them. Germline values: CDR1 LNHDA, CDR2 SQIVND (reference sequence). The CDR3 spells CASSPFNRSPYSEQYF. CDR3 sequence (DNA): TGTGCCAGTAGTCCGTTTAACAGGTCCCCCTACTCCGAGCAGTACTTC. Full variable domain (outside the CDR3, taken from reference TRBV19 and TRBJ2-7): DGGITQSPKYLFRKEGQNVTLSCEQNLNHDAMYWYRQDPGQGLRLIYYSQIVNDFQKGDIAEGYSVSREKKESFPLTVTSAQKNPTAFYLCASSPFNRSPYSEQYFGPGTRLTVT.

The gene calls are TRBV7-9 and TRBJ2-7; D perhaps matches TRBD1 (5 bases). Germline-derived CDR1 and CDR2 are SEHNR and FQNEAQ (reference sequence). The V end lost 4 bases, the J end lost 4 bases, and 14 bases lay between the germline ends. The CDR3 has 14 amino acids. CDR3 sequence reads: CASSSLLTDYEQYF. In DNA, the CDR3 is TGTGCCAGCAGCTCCCTCCTGACAGATTACGAGCAGTACTTC. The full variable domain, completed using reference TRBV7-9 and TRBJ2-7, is DTGVSQNPRHKITKRGQNVTFRCDPISEHNRLYWYRQTLGQGPEFLTYFQNEAQLEKSRLLSDRFSAERPKGSFSTLEIQRTEQGDSAMYLCASSSLLTDYEQYFGPGTRLTVT.

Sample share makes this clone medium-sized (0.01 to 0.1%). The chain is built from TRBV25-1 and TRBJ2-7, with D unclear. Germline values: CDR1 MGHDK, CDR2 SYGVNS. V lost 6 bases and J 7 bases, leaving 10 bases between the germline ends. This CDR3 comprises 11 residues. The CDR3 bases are TGTGCCAGCAGCGACCGCAGGGAGCAGTACTTC. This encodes CASSDRREQYF.

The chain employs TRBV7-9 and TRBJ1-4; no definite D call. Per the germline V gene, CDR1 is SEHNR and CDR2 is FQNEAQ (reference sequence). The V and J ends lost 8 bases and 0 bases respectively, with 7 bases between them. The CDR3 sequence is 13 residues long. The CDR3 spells CASHSPTNEKLFF. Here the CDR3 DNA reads TGTGCCAGCCACAGTCCAACTAATGAAAAACTGTTTTTT. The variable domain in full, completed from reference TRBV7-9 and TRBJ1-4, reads DTGVSQNPRHKITKRGQNVTFRCDPISEHNRLYWYRQTLGQGPEFLTYFQNEAQLEKSRLLSDRFSAERPKGSFSTLEIQRTEQGDSAMYLCASHSPTNEKLFFGSGTQLSVL.

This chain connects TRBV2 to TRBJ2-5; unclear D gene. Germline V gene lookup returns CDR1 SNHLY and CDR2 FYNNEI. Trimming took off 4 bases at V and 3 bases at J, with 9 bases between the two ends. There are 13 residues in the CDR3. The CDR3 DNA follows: TGTGCCAGCAGTGCGGTTCTTGAAGAGACCCAGTACTTC. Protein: CASSAVLEETQYF.

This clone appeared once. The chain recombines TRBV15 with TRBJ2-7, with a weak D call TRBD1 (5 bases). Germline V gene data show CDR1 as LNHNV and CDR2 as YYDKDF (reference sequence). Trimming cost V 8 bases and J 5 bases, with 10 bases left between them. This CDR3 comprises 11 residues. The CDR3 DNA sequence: TGTGCCACCCAGGGCTGGGACGAGCAGTACTTC. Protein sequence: CATQGWDEQYF. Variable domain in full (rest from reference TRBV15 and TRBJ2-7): DAMVIQNPRYQVTQFGKPVTLSCSQTLNHNVMYWYQQKSSQAPKLLFHYYDKDFNNEADTPDNFQSRRPNTSFCFLDIRSPGLGDTAMYLCATQGWDEQYFGPGTRLTVT.

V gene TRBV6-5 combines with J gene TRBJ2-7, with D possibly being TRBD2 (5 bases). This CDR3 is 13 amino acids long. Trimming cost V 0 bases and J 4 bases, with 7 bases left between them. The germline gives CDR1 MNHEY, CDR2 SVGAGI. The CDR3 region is CASSYSRAYEQYF. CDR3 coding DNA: TGTGCCAGCAGTTACTCGAGGGCTTACGAGCAGTACTTC.